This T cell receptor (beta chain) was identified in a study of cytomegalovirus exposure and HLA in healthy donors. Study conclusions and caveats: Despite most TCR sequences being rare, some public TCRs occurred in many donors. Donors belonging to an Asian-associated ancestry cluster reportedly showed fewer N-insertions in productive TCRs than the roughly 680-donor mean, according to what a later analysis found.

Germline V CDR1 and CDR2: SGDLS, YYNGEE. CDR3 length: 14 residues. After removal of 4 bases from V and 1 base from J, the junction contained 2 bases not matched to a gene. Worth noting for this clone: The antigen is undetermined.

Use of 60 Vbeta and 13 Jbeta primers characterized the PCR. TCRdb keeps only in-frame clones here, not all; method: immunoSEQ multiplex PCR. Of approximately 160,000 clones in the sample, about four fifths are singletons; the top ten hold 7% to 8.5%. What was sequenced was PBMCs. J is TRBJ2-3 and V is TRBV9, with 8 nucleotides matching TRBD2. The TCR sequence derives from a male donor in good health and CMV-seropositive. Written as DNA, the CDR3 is TGTGCCAGCAGCCAAGCGGGGGGCACAGATACGCAGTATTTT. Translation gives CASSQAGGTDTQYF.